The next 18 T cell receptor beta chains were all read from a single sample in a study of shared clonotypes between healthy human individuals. The assay was immunoSEQ multiplex PCR, and TCRdb's table has in-frame clones only and misses some. The table lists roughly 2.5 million clones, around 90% of them singletons, with around 0.14% in the top ten. The material sequenced was naive CD4+ T cells sorted from blood. Subset noted: CD45RA+ positively selected. Receptors originate from a man aged 18 to 30 in good health.

Comments on this clone: This sample also contains other DNA sequences that code for the same CDR3. The V gene is TRBV7-2, the J gene TRBJ2-7; D not certain. The CDR3 is made up of 14 amino acids. The ends were cut back, 1 base at V and 1 base at J, with 8 bases in the middle. Per the germline V gene, CDR1 is SGHTA and CDR2 is FQGNSA. CDR3 nucleotides: TGTGCCAGCAGCTTAGGCGGCCTATCCTACGAGCAGTACTTC. It yields the protein CASSLGGLSYEQYF.

The genes are TRBV27 and TRBJ2-6, with a weak D call TRBD2 (6 bases). The germline V gene encodes CDR1 MNHEY and CDR2 SMNVEV (reference sequence). This CDR3 is built from 14 residues. V lost 6 bases, J lost 8 bases, and 14 bases lay in between. The CDR3 reads CASSEAGRSNVLTF. The DNA for the CDR3 is TGTGCCAGCAGCGAAGCGGGTCGCTCCAACGTCCTGACTTTC. The whole variable domain, remainder taken from reference TRBV27 and TRBJ2-6, is EAQVTQNPRYLITVTGKKLTVTCSQNMNHEYMSWYRQDPGLGLRQIYYSMNVEVTDKGDVPEGYKVSRKEKRNFPLILESPSPNQTSLYFCASSEAGRSNVLTFGAGSRLTVL.

This clone was counted a few times. This chain links TRBV9 with TRBJ2-3, with D possibly being TRBD1 (6 bases). Germline CDR1 SGDLS, CDR2 YYNGEE. The CDR3 covers 16 residues. V was cut by 3 bases and J by 0 bases, with 14 bases left in between. The CDR3 region is CASSGRGSPSTDTQYF. The CDR3 DNA follows: TGTGCCAGCAGCGGAAGGGGGTCACCTAGCACAGATACGCAGTATTTT.

This rearrangement joins TRBV19 to TRBJ2-1; D uncertain. This CDR3 spans 14 amino acids. V was cut by 3 bases and J by 7 bases, with 13 bases left in between. Germline lookup yields CDR1 LNHDA and CDR2 SQIVND (reference sequence). CDR3 residues: CASSILTQKNEQFF. CDR3 coding DNA: TGTGCCAGTAGTATCTTGACTCAAAAGAATGAGCAGTTCTTC.

The V gene is TRBV4-1, the J gene TRBJ2-1, with 16 bases that match TRBD2. CDR3 length: 19 amino acids. Germline V gene sequence: CDR1 MGHRA, CDR2 YSYEKL. V lost 6 bases to trimming and J lost 5 bases; unmatched junction nucleotides: 13. The CDR3 loop is CASRQPGLAGGRADNEQFF. DNA for the CDR3: TGCGCCAGCAGACAACCGGGACTAGCGGGAGGGAGGGCAGACAATGAGCAGTTCTTC.

V and J are TRBV7-2 and TRBJ1-3, with 7 positions matching TRBD1. This CDR3 spans 14 amino acids. The J segment lost 6 bases and the V segment lost 6 bases, leaving 8 bases of the junction unmatched. From germline, CDR1 is SGHTA and CDR2 FQGNSA. The CDR3 spells CASRPGTVENTIYF. CDR3 nucleotide sequence: TGTGCCAGCAGGCCCGGGACAGTTGAAAACACCATATATTTT.

This clone appeared a single time. The chain employs TRBV7-2 and TRBJ1-2; the match to TRBD1 covers 9 bases. Trimming cost V 5 bases and J 5 bases; bases outside gene matches: 6. Germline assignment: CDR1 SGHTA and CDR2 FQGNSA. This CDR3 has 14 amino acids. CDR3 nucleotide sequence: TGTGCCAGCAGCCCAGACAGGGGGAGGTATGGCTACACCTTC. It specifies CASSPDRGRYGYTF.

This chain joins TRBV10-3 and TRBJ1-2; D unclear. CDR1 ENHRY and CDR2 SYGVKD come from the germline V gene. Trimming pared 0 bases from V and 7 bases from J, leaving 12 bases between. The CDR3 is 14 residues long. The CDR3 DNA reads TGTGCCATCAGTGAGTCTGGGGAACCGAGTGGCTACACCTTC. It codes for CAISESGEPSGYTF.

The J gene is TRBJ2-3, the V gene TRBV13, with a weak D call TRBD2 (5 bases). The germline CDR1 and CDR2 sequences are PRHDT and FYEKMQ (reference sequence). The CDR3 spans 13 residues. V lost 3 bases, J lost 6 bases, and 10 bases lay in between. The CDR3 region is CASSFSGKDTQYF. CDR3 in DNA: TGTGCCAGCAGCTTTTCCGGGAAGGATACGCAGTATTTT.

V is TRBV6-5 and J is TRBJ2-1; D not resolved. This CDR3 has 11 residues. Germline CDR1 reads MNHEY; CDR2 reads SVGAGI. V was clipped by 4 bases and J by 8 bases, with 6 bases between them. The CDR3 protein is CASSSAHEQFF. CDR3 in DNA: TGTGCCAGCAGTTCAGCCCATGAGCAGTTCTTC.

CDR3 DNA: TGCGCCAGCAACGGACTGATGAACACTGAAGCTTTCTTT. Amino acid sequence: CASNGLMNTEAFF. J is TRBJ1-1 and V is TRBV5-1; D call uncertain. V was cut by 6 bases and J by 0 bases, with 9 bases left in between. The germline V gene encodes CDR1 SGHRS and CDR2 YFSETQ. CDR3 size: 13 residues. Based on the CDR3 plus reference TRBV5-1 and TRBJ1-1, the full variable domain is KAGVTQTPRYLIKTRGQQVTLSCSPISGHRSVSWYQQTPGQGLQFLFEYFSETQRNKGNFPGRFSGRQFSNSRSEMNVSTLELGDSALYLCASNGLMNTEAFFGQGTRLTVV.

The rearrangement joins TRBV30 to TRBJ2-1, with TRBD2 matching 11 bases. The CDR3 consists of 14 residues. Trimming at V came to 5 bases and at J to 1 base, leaving 1 base not matched to a gene. The germline CDR1 and CDR2 sequences are GTSNPN and SVGIG (reference sequence). CDR3 DNA sequence: TGTGCCTGGCGACTAGCGGGGTCCTACAATGAGCAGTTCTTC. As protein: CAWRLAGSYNEQFF.

This rearrangement joins TRBV7-2 to TRBJ2-7; 7 bases match TRBD1. CDR3 size: 15 residues. The V gene's germline CDR1 is SGHTA and CDR2 FQGNSA. Trimming took 5 bases from V and 7 from J; bases not matched to a gene: 14. CDR3 DNA: TGTGCCAGCAGCCAGGGACAGTTTGGCGCACTAGAGCAGTACTTC. Protein: CASSQGQFGALEQYF.

This chain links TRBV30 with TRBJ2-5; 8 bases match TRBD2. The J call is in doubt because the DNA end fits TRBJ2-7 better. CDR3 size: 15 residues. Germline lookup yields CDR1 GTSNPN and CDR2 SVGIG (reference sequence). The chain's CDR3 is CAWSVSSGSSYEQYF. DNA for the CDR3: TGTGCCTGGAGTGTATCCAGCGGGAGCTCCTACGAGCAGTACTTC.

Of note for this clone: This specimen includes other DNA sequences encoding the same CDR3. This chain links TRBV30 with TRBJ2-3, with a tentative D call TRBD2 (6 bases). Trimming left V 2 bases short and J 0 bases short, with 12 bases between. This CDR3 contains 15 residues. Germline V gene lookup returns CDR1 GTSNPN and CDR2 SVGIG (reference sequence). The CDR3 region is CAWSLLASSTDTQYF. As DNA, the CDR3 is TGTGCCTGGAGTCTACTAGCTTCTAGCACAGATACGCAGTATTTT.

The rearrangement uses TRBV2 and TRBJ2-7; 10 bases are a match to TRBD2. CDR3 length: 15 amino acids. Germline CDR1 SNHLY, CDR2 FYNNEI. V shed 7 bases, J shed 3 bases, and the junction held 9 bases outside the gene matches. The CDR3 DNA sequence: TGTGCCAGCAAGCCGGGGAGCGGGGGGGGCTACGAGCAGTACTTC. Translated, it gives CASKPGSGGGYEQYF.

The chain recombines TRBV30 with TRBJ1-4; D might be TRBD1 (6 bases). Trimming took off 5 bases at V and 1 base at J, with 8 bases between the two ends. This CDR3 is 13 amino acids long. Germline-derived CDR1 and CDR2 are GTSNPN and SVGIG (reference sequence). The CDR3 sequence is CAWGRGTNEKLFF. CDR3 sequence (DNA): TGTGCCTGGGGCAGGGGAACTAATGAAAAACTGTTTTTT. The whole variable domain, remainder taken from reference TRBV30 and TRBJ1-4, is SQTIHQWPATLVQPVGSPLSLECTVEGTSNPNLYWYRQAAGRGLQLLFYSVGIGQISSEVPQNLSASRPQDRQFILSSKKLLLSDSGFYLCAWGRGTNEKLFFGSGTQLSVL.

The chain couples TRBV5-1 to TRBJ2-2; 7 bases are a match to TRBD2. V gave up 2 bases and J gave up 0 bases; unmatched junction bases: 10. The CDR3 loop spans 18 amino acids. Germline V gene sequence: CDR1 SGHRS, CDR2 YFSETQ. DNA for the CDR3: TGCGCCAGCAGCTTCGAGGGAGCGGGACCAGCGAACACCGGGGAGCTGTTTTTT. Translating gives CASSFEGAGPANTGELFF.